This TCR beta chain is drawn from a study of patients and donors after allogeneic stem cell transplantation. TCRdb re-derived calls from the RT-PCR reads in MiXCR, one entry per CDR3 protein. The sample records over 350,000 distinct CDR3 sequences, 16% being singletons. CDR1 is ENHRY and CDR2 is SYGVKD in the germline V gene. With 6 bases clipped from V and 4 bases from J, the junction kept 5 bases outside the gene matches. The CDR3 length is 14 residues. The material sequenced was blood, either unsorted or a sorted T cell fraction (not recorded which). The chain joins TRBV10-3 to TRBJ2-2; 7 nucleotides agree with TRBD2. This receptor was identified in a human donor who was either an allogeneic HSCT recipient or a stem cell or donor lymphocyte infusion donor (not recorded which). It is not recorded whose cells these are; they may come from a transplant donor. The CDR3 spells CAIREAGLTGELFF. The CDR3 DNA reads as TGTGCCATCAGGGAAGCGGGACTCACCGGGGAGCTGTTTTTT.